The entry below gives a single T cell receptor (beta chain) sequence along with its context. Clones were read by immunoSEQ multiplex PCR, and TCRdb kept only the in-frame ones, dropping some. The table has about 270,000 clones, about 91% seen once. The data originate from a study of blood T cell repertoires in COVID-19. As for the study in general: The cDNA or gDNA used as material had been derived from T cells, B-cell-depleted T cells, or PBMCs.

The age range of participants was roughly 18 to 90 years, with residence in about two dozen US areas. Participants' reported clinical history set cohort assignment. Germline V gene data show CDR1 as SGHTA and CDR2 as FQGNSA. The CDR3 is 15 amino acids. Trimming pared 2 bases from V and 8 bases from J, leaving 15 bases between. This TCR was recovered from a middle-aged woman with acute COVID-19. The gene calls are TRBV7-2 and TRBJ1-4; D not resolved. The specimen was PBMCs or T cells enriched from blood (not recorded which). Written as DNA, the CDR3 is TGTGCCAGCAGCTTATCTCGAGGAAATCGAGAAAAACTGTTTTTT. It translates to CASSLSRGNREKLFF.